This T cell receptor beta chain was found in a study of cytomegalovirus exposure and HLA in healthy donors. General study results and limits: Across donors, sequencing depth was assumed by presence/absence analyses to be roughly uniform. Over 15,000 TCR beta sequences were associated with HLA alleles at 0.05 false discovery rate in a later analysis. Several top significant clusters appeared, in a later analysis, to be linked to common viral pathogens. The only immune exposure information that was available was CMV serostatus.

To note about this clone: The antigen is unknown.

PCR amplification relied on 60 Vbeta primers (plus 13 Jbeta primers). Assay: immunoSEQ multiplex PCR; the TCRdb copy retains only in-frame clones and omits some. The sample holds 130,000 or so clones, about 8.5% seen once. Germline V gene sequence: CDR1 MNHEY, CDR2 SVGAGI. V lost 6 bases, J lost 0 bases, and 12 bases lay in between. The length of the CDR3 is 15 residues. The rearrangement joins TRBV6-5 to TRBJ2-1; D perhaps matches TRBD2 (6 bases). This receptor was identified in a man aged 40-55 years in good health and CMV-seronegative. Specimen: PBMCs. CDR3 protein: CASRGAGHSYNEQFF. In DNA, the CDR3 is TGTGCCAGCAGAGGAGCGGGCCACTCCTACAATGAGCAGTTCTTC.